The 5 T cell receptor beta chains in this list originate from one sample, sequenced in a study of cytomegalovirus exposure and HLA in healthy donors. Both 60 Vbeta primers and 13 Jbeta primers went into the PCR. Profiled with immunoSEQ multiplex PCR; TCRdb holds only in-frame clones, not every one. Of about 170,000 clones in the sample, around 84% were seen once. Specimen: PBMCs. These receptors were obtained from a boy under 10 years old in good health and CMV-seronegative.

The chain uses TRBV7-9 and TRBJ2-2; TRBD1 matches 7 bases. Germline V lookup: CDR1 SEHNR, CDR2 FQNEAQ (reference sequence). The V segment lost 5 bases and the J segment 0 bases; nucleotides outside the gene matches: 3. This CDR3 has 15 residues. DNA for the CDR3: TGTGCCAGCAGCCCCGGGACAGCGAACACCGGGGAGCTGTTTTTT. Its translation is CASSPGTANTGELFF.

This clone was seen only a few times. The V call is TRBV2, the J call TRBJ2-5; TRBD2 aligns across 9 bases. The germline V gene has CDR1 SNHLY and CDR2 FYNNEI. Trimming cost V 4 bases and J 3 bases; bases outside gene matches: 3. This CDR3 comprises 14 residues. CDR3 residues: CASSGASGEETQYF. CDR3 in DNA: TGTGCCAGCAGTGGGGCTAGCGGGGAAGAGACCCAGTACTTC.

In DNA form, the CDR3 reads TGCAGCTACCGCGGTAGCTCCTACAATGAGCAGTTCTTC. It codes for CSYRGSSYNEQFF. This sequence joins TRBV29-1 and TRBJ2-1; no clear D. CDR3 length: 13 residues. Germline V CDR1 and CDR2: SQVTM, ANQGSEA. Trimming took 8 bases from V and 0 from J, leaving 11 bases between them.

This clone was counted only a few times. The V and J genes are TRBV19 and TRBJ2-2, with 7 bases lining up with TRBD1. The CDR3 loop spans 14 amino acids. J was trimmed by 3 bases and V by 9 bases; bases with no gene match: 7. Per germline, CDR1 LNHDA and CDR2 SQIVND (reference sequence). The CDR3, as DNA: TGTGCCAGCCGAGGGGGCAGAGACACCGGGGAGCTGTTTTTT. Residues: CASRGGRDTGELFF.

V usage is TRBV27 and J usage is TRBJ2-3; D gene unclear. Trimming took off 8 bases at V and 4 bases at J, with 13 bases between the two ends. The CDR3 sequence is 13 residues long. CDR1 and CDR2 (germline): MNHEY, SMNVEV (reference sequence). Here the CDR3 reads CASGVVEADTQYF. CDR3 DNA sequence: TGTGCCAGCGGCGTCGTTGAGGCAGATACGCAGTATTTT.